The present T cell receptor (beta chain) was sequenced within a study of cytomegalovirus exposure and HLA in healthy donors. General study points: As was reported, the classifier diagnosed cytomegalovirus status with high specificity and sensitivity. One later analysis, an examination of the 100 to 150 validation repertoires, found that first-cohort TCR clusters tended to co-occur in them.

This clone was counted once. Antigen unknown. Germline V gives CDR1 LGHNA, CDR2 YSLEER. This CDR3 is built from 15 residues. Trimming took 1 base from V and 8 from J, leaving 15 bases between them. Generated by immunoSEQ multiplex PCR, the TCRdb table keeps only in-frame clones and is missing some. The sample contains a few hundred thousand clones, around 90% of which appear only once. The donors were part of the approximately 130-subject validation cohort, which stood apart from the roughly 670-subject first cohort. The receptor was derived from a woman in her 30s in good health and CMV-seronegative. V and J are TRBV4-3 and TRBJ1-3, with D perhaps TRBD1 (5 bases). The source material was PBMCs. In DNA form, the CDR3 reads TGCGCCAGCAGCCAAGCGGGACGAAGCGGCGACACCATATATTTT. This codes for CASSQAGRSGDTIYF.